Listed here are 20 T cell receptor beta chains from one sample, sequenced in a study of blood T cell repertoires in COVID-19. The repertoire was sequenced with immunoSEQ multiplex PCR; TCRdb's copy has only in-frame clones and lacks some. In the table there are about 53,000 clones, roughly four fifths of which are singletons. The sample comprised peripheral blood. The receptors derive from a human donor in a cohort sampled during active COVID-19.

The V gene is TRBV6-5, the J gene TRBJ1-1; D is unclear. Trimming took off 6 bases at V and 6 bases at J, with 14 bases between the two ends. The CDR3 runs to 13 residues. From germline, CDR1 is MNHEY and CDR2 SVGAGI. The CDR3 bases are TGTGCCAGCAGATCGAGGCCCGTCTCTGAAGCTTTCTTT. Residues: CASRSRPVSEAFF.

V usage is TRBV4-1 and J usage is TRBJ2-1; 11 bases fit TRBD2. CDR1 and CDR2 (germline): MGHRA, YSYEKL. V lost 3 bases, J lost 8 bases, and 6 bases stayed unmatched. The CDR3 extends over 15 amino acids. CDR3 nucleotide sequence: TGCGCCAGCAGCCAGACTAGCGGGATGCTCGATGAGCAGTTCTTC. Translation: CASSQTSGMLDEQFF.

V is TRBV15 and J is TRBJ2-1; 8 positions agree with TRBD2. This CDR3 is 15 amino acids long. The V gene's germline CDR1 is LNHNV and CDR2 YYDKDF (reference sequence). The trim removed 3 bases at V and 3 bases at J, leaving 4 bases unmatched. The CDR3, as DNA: TGTGCCACCAGCAGGGAAGCGGGGGACTACAATGAGCAGTTCTTC. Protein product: CATSREAGDYNEQFF.

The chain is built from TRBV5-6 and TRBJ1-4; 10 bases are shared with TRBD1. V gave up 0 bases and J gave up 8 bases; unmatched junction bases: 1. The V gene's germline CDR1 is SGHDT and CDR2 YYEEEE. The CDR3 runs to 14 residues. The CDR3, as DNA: TGTGCCAGCAGCTTGGTGGACAGGGGGGAAAAACTGTTTTTT. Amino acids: CASSLVDRGEKLFF. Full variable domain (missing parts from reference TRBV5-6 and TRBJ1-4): DAGVTQSPTHLIKTRGQQVTLRCSPKSGHDTVSWYQQALGQGPQFIFQYYEEEERQRGNFPDRFSGHQFPNYSSELNVNALLLGDSALYLCASSLVDRGEKLFFGSGTQLSVL.

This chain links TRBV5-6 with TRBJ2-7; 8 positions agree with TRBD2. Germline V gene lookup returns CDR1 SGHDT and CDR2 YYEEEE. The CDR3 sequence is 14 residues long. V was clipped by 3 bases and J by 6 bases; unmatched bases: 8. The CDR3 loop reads CASSSYGGRLEQYF. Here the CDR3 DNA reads TGTGCCAGCAGCTCGTACGGCGGGAGGCTCGAGCAGTACTTC.

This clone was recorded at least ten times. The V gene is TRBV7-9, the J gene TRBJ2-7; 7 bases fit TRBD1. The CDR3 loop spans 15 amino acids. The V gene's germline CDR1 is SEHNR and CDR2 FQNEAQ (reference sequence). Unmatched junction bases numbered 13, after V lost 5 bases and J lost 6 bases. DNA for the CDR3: TGTGCCAGCAGCCACCCACTCGGACAGGACGGCGAGCAGTACTTC. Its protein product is CASSHPLGQDGEQYF.

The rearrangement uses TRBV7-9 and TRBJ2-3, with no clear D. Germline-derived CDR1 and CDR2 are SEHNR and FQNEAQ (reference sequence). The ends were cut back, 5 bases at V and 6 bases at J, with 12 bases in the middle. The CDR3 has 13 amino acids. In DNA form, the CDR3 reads TGTGCCAGCAGCCCGCAACCGGTGGATACGCAGTATTTT. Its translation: CASSPQPVDTQYF.

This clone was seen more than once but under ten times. The CDR3 is CASSIGRSAITPGYTF. For the CDR3, the DNA is TGTGCCAGTAGTATAGGGCGGTCAGCCATAACTCCTGGCTACACCTTC. This chain joins TRBV19 and TRBJ1-2; the D is unclear. The CDR3 loop spans 16 amino acids. Trimming took off 1 base at V and 7 bases at J, with 19 bases between the two ends. Germline V gene data show CDR1 as LNHDA and CDR2 as SQIVND (reference sequence).

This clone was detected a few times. CDR3 sequence (DNA): TGTGCCAGCAGCGTAGATAACTTTTCACCCCTCCACTTT. Translated, it gives CASSVDNFSPLHF. The chain uses TRBV9 and TRBJ1-6; no clear D gene. Germline V gene sequence: CDR1 SGDLS, CDR2 YYNGEE. Deletions cut 0 bases from V and 9 bases from J, with 7 bases between. This CDR3 is built from 13 residues.

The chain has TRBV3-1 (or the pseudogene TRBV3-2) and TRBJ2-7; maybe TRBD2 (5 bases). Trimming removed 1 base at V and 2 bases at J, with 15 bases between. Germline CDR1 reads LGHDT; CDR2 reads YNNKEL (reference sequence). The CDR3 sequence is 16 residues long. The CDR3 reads CASSQGQASTTYEQYF. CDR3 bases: TGTGCCAGCAGCCAAGGTCAGGCTAGCACAACCTACGAGCAGTACTTC.

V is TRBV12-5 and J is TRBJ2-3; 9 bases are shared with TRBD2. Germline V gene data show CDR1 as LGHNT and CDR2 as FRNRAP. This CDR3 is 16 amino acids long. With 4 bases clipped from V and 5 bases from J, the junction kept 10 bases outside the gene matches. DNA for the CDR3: TGTGCTAGTGGTTCCACTCGGCGGGAGGGCATAGATACGCAGTATTTT. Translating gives CASGSTRREGIDTQYF. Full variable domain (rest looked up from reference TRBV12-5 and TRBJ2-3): DARVTQTPRHKVTEMGQEVTMRCQPILGHNTVFWYRQTMMQGLELLAYFRNRAPLDDSGMPKDRFSAEMPDATLATLKIQPSEPRDSAVYFCASGSTRREGIDTQYFGPGTRLTVL.

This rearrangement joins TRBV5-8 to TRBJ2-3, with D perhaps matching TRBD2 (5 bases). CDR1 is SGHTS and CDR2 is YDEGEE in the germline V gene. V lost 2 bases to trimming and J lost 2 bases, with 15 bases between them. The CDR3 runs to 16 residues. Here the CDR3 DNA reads TGTGCCAGCAGCTTCGGTACTAGTACGGTCACAGATACGCAGTATTTT. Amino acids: CASSFGTSTVTDTQYF.

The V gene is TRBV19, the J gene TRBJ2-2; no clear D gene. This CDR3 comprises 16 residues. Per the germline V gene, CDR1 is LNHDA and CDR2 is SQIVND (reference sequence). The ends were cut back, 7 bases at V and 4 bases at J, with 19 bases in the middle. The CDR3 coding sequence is TGTGCCAGTACCATGACACCTCTTAAGGCCACCGGGGAGCTGTTTTTT. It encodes CASTMTPLKATGELFF.

The CDR3 protein is CASSRPRKAAANTEAFF. The CDR3 region has the DNA TGTGCCAGCAGTCGGCCCCGAAAAGCGGCGGCTAACACTGAAGCTTTCTTT. The V and J genes are TRBV28 and TRBJ1-1; no clear D. Trimming pared 5 bases from V and 2 bases from J, leaving 21 bases between. The CDR3 contains 17 residues. Per germline, CDR1 MDHEN and CDR2 SYDVKM.

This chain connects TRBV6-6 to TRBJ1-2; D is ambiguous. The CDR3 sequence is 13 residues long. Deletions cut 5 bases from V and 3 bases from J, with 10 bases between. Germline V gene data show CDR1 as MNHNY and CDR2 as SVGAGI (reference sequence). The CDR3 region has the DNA TGTGCCAGCAGTCCGGGGTCAGACTATGGCTACACCTTC. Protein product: CASSPGSDYGYTF.

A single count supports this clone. CDR3 amino acids: CASSQFFRSEQYF. The DNA for the CDR3 is TGTGCCAGCAGCCAATTTTTTAGGAGCGAGCAGTACTTC. This chain uses TRBV3-1 (or the pseudogene TRBV3-2) with TRBJ2-7; no firm D call. The V end was cut by 2 bases, the J end by 6 bases, with 11 bases between. The V gene's germline CDR1 is LGHDT and CDR2 YNNKEL (reference sequence). CDR3 size: 13 residues.

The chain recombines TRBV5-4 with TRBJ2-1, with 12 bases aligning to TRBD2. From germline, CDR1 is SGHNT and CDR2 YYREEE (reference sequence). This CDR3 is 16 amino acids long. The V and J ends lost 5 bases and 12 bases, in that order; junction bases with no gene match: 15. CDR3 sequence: CASRGRTSGGPFRQFF. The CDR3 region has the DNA TGTGCCAGCAGGGGAAGAACTAGCGGGGGGCCGTTCAGGCAGTTCTTC.

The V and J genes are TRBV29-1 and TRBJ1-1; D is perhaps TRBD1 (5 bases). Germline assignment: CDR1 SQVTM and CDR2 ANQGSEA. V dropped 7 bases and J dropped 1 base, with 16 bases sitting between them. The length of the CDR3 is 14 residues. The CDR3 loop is CSASPQTANTEAFF. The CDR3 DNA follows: TGCAGCGCGTCCCCTCAGACAGCGAACACTGAAGCTTTCTTT.

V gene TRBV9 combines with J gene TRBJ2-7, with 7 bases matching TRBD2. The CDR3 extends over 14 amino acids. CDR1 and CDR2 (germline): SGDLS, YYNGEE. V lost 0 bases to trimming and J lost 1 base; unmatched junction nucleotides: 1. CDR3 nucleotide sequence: TGTGCCAGCAGCGTAGGCGGGAGTTCCTACGAGCAGTACTTC. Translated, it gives CASSVGGSSYEQYF.

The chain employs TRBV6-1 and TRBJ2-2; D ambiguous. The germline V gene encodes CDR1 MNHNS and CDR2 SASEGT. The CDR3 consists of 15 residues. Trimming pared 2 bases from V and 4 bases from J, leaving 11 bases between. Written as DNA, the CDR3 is TGTGCCAGCAGTGAACAACGGAGAACCACCGGGGAGCTGTTTTTT. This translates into CASSEQRRTTGELFF.